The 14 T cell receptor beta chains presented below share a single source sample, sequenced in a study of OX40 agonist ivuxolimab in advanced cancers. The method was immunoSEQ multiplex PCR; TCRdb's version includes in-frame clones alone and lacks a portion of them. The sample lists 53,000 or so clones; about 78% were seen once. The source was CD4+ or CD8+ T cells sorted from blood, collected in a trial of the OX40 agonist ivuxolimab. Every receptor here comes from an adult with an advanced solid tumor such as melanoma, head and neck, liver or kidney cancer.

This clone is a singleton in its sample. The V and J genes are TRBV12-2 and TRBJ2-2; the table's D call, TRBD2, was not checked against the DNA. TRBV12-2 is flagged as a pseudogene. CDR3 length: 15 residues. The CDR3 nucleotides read TGTGCAAGTCGCTTCCCGGGACTAGCGGCCGGGGAGCTGTTTTTT. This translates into CASRFPGLAAGELFF.

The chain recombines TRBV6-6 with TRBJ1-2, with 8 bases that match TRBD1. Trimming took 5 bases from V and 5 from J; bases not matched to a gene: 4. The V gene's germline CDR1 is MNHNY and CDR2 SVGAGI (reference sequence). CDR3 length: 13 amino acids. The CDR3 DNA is TGTGCCAGCAGTCCACAGGGGGGGTATGGCTACACCTTC. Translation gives CASSPQGGYGYTF.

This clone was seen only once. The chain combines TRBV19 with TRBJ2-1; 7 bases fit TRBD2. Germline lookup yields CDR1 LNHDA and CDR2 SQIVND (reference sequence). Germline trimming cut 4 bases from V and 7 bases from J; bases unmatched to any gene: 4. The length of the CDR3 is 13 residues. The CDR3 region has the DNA TGTGCCAGTAGTACAGCGGGATCTAATGAGCAGTTCTTC. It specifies CASSTAGSNEQFF.

CDR3 nucleotide sequence: TGTGCCAGCAGTGGGGAATTTAACAATCAGCCCCAGCATTTT. Amino acids: CASSGEFNNQPQHF. The chain uses TRBV6-6 and TRBJ1-5; D gene unclear. Germline V gives CDR1 MNHNY, CDR2 SVGAGI (reference sequence). The CDR3 length is 14 residues. Trimming left V 5 bases short and J 3 bases short, with 11 bases between.

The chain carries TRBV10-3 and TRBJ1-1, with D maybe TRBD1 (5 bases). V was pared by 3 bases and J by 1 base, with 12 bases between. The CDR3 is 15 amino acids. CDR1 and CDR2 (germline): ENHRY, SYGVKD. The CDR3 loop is CAISDPRGRNTEAFF. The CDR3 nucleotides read TGTGCCATCAGTGACCCCCGGGGCAGGAACACTGAAGCTTTCTTT.

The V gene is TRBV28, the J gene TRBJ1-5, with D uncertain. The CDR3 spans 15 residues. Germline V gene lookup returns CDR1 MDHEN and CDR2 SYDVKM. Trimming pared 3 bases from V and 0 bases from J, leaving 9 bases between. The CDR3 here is CASSFGTNSNQPQHF. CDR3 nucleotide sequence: TGTGCCAGCAGTTTCGGTACCAATAGCAATCAGCCCCAGCATTTT.

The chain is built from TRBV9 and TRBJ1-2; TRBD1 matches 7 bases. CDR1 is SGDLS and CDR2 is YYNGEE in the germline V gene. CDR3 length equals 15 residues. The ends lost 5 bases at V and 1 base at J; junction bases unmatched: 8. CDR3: CASRPGSGGNYGYTF. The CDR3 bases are TGTGCCAGCAGACCAGGGTCAGGGGGTAACTATGGCTACACCTTC.

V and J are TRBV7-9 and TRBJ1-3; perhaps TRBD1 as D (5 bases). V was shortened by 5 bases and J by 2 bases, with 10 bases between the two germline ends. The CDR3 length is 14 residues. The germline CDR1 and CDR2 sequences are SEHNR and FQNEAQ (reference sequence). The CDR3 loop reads CASSQWDAGNTIYF. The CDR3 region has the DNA TGTGCCAGCAGCCAATGGGACGCTGGAAACACCATATATTTT.

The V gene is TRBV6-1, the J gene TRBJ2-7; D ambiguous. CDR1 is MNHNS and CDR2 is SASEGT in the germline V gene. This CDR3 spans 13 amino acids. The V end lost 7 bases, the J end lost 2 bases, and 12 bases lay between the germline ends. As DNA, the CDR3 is TGTGCCAGCACCGACGACGGAGCCTACGAGCAGTACTTC. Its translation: CASTDDGAYEQYF.

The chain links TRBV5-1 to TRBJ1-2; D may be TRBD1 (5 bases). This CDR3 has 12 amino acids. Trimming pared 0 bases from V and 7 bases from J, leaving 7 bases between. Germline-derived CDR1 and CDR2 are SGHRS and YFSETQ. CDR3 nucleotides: TGCGCCAGCAGCTTGGGCGGGGGTGGCTACACCTTC. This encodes CASSLGGGGYTF.

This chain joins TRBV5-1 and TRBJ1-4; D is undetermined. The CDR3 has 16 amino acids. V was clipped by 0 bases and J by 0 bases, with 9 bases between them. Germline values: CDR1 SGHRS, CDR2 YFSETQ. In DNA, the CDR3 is TGCGCCAGCAGCTTGGACAGTACAGCAACTAATGAAAAACTGTTTTTT. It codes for CASSLDSTATNEKLFF.

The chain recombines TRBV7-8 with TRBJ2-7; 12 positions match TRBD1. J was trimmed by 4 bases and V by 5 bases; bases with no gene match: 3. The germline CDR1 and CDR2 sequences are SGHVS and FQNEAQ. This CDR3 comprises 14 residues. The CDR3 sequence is CASSLGQGAYEQYF. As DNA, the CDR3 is TGTGCCAGCAGCCTGGGACAGGGGGCTTACGAGCAGTACTTC. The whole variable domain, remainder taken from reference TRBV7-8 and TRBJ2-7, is GAGVSQSPRYKVAKRGQDVALRCDPISGHVSLFWYQQALGQGPEFLTYFQNEAQLDKSGLPSDRFFAERPEGSVSTLKIQRTQQEDSAVYLCASSLGQGAYEQYFGPGTRLTVT.

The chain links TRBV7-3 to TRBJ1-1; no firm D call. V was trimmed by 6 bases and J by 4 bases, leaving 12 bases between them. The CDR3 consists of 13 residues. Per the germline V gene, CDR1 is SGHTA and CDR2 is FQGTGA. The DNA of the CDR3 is TGTGCCAGCAGAAAGGTGCCGGGCACTGAAGCTTTCTTT. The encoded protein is CASRKVPGTEAFF.

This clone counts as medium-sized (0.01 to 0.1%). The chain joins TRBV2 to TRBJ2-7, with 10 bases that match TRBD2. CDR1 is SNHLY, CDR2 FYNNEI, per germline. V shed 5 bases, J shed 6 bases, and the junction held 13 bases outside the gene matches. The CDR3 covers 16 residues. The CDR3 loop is CASSPVLAGAPSEQYF. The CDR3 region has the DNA TGTGCCAGCAGTCCCGTGCTAGCGGGAGCTCCTTCCGAGCAGTACTTC.